These 28 T cell receptor beta chains originate from one sample sequenced in a study of CD4 T cell repertoires in COVID-19 (dated by TCRdb to about 2021). Preparation of the library involved the immunoSEQ multiplex PCR assay. This immuneACCESS table, as held by TCRdb, lists in-frame sequences with V and J called but not all clones. Of the missing ones, under half trace to an unresolved V gene in checked studies; the others have no known cause. In all, the sample holds thousands of clones, and about 85% of those were seen once. About 2% of the sample goes to the ten largest clones. Uncultured memory T cell samples were sequenced directly after ex vivo isolation. The sequences come from effector memory CD4+ T cells from blood, collected before the COVID-19 pandemic. The intended sense of this specimen's cell subset or site label: CD4+ T effector memory cells. The receptors derive from a human donor who had COVID-19.

The sample holds a few counts of this clone. V and J are TRBV5-1 and TRBJ1-2, with D perhaps matching TRBD1 (6 bases). V was trimmed by 2 bases and J by 4 bases, leaving 9 bases between them. The CDR3 spans 13 residues. CDR1 and CDR2 (germline): SGHRS, YFSETQ. The DNA of the CDR3 is TGCGCCAGCAGCTTAAACAGGGTCTATGGCTACACCTTC. Its translation is CASSLNRVYGYTF.

The chain carries TRBV9 and TRBJ1-1; 7 positions match TRBD1. After removal of 3 bases from V and 5 bases from J, the junction contained 7 bases not matched to a gene. CDR3 length equals 14 residues. Germline V gene lookup returns CDR1 SGDLS and CDR2 YYNGEE. The CDR3 loop reads CASSASTGQTEAFF. DNA for the CDR3: TGTGCCAGCAGCGCCTCGACAGGGCAGACTGAAGCTTTCTTT.

The chain recombines TRBV5-1 with TRBJ2-3, with 14 bases lining up with TRBD2. Per germline, CDR1 SGHRS and CDR2 YFSETQ. Unmatched junction bases numbered 9, after V lost 7 bases and J lost 2 bases. The CDR3 extends over 17 amino acids. CDR3 amino acids: CASQLGLAGDYTDTQYF. The CDR3 nucleotides read TGCGCCAGCCAACTGGGACTAGCGGGAGACTACACAGATACGCAGTATTTT.

V is TRBV7-9 and J is TRBJ2-1, with 12 bases aligning to TRBD2. This CDR3 is 18 amino acids long. CDR1 is SEHNR and CDR2 is FQNEAQ in the germline V gene (reference sequence). The V gene end was trimmed by 2 bases and the J gene end by 9 bases; junction bases not matched to a gene: 14. The CDR3 here is CASSLPFRLAGAPGEQFF. The CDR3 nucleotides are TGTGCCAGCAGCTTACCATTCCGACTAGCGGGGGCCCCGGGTGAGCAGTTCTTC.

V usage is TRBV7-9 and J usage is TRBJ1-4; no clear D. V was clipped by 5 bases and J by 1 base, with 14 bases between them. The CDR3 is 16 amino acids. The germline gives CDR1 SEHNR, CDR2 FQNEAQ (reference sequence). The CDR3 DNA is TGTGCCAGCAGCCTACATCCGCCGGGAACTAATGAAAAACTGTTTTTT. It translates to CASSLHPPGTNEKLFF. The full variable domain, its missing parts supplied by reference TRBV7-9 and TRBJ1-4, is DTGVSQNPRHKITKRGQNVTFRCDPISEHNRLYWYRQTLGQGPEFLTYFQNEAQLEKSRLLSDRFSAERPKGSFSTLEIQRTEQGDSAMYLCASSLHPPGTNEKLFFGSGTQLSVL.

In its sample, this clone is medium-sized. The V gene is TRBV25-1, the J gene TRBJ1-2, with 7 bases aligning to TRBD1. Germline V gene lookup returns CDR1 MGHDK and CDR2 SYGVNS. The CDR3 is 12 residues long. The trim removed 6 bases at V and 8 bases at J, leaving 6 bases unmatched. The CDR3 spells CASSRGSRGYTF. Written as DNA, the CDR3 is TGTGCCAGCAGCAGGGGGAGCCGCGGCTACACCTTC.

V is TRBV5-3 and J is TRBJ1-1; 8 bases fit TRBD1. TRBV5-3 is reported as an ORF; its role is uncertain. V lost 8 bases, J lost 1 base, and 10 bases stayed unmatched. The CDR3 contains 15 residues. This CDR3 is CARGQEPHANTEAFF. The CDR3 DNA reads TGTGCCAGGGGACAGGAGCCCCATGCGAACACTGAAGCTTTCTTT.

The genes are TRBV11-2 and TRBJ2-2; a weak D match, TRBD2 (6 bases). Trimming took 4 bases from V and 7 from J, leaving 13 bases between them. Germline V gene sequence: CDR1 SGHAT, CDR2 FQNNGV. This CDR3 is 14 amino acids long. CDR3 region: CASSSQGGIGELFF. The DNA for the CDR3 is TGTGCCAGCAGCTCCCAGGGCGGGATCGGGGAGCTGTTTTTT.

V usage is TRBV7-9 and J usage is TRBJ1-1; no clear D. The germline gives CDR1 SEHNR, CDR2 FQNEAQ (reference sequence). Deletions cut 1 base from V and 8 bases from J, with 14 bases between. This CDR3 has 14 amino acids. CDR3 DNA: TGTGCCAGCAGCTTAGGAGGCCTGGGGAGCGAAGCTTTCTTT. As protein: CASSLGGLGSEAFF.

The table lists this clone with a few counts. The V gene is TRBV6-1, the J gene TRBJ1-2; 7 bases match TRBD1. CDR1 is MNHNS, CDR2 SASEGT, per germline. Trimming removed 8 bases from V and 0 bases from J; junction bases left unmatched: 6. The CDR3 consists of 14 residues. CDR3 sequence (DNA): TGTGCCAGCCAGAGGACAGGTTCTAACTATGGCTACACCTTC. It is translated as CASQRTGSNYGYTF.

This clone was seen once. The V gene is TRBV6-1, the J gene TRBJ1-5; D remains unclear. V lost 4 bases and J lost 6, with 7 bases in between. CDR3 length: 12 amino acids. Germline-derived CDR1 and CDR2 are MNHNS and SASEGT. The CDR3 loop is CASSAEAQPQHF. The CDR3 DNA is TGTGCCAGCAGTGCGGAGGCTCAGCCCCAGCATTTT.

The rearrangement uses TRBV7-8 and TRBJ1-5; D is perhaps TRBD1 (6 bases). Looked up from germline, CDR1 is SGHVS and CDR2 is FQNEAQ. This CDR3 has 16 amino acids. V dropped 0 bases and J dropped 2 bases, with 11 bases sitting between them. The CDR3 DNA follows: TGTGCCAGCAGCTTAGCACAGGGAGCCGGCAATCAGCCCCAGCATTTT. Protein product: CASSLAQGAGNQPQHF. Full variable domain (remainder filled in from reference TRBV7-8 and TRBJ1-5): GAGVSQSPRYKVAKRGQDVALRCDPISGHVSLFWYQQALGQGPEFLTYFQNEAQLDKSGLPSDRFFAERPEGSVSTLKIQRTQQEDSAVYLCASSLAQGAGNQPQHFGDGTRLSIL.

The chain has TRBV28 and TRBJ2-3; 12 bases fit TRBD2. CDR1 and CDR2 (germline): MDHEN, SYDVKM. The CDR3 contains 14 residues. V lost 10 bases, J lost 3 bases, and 5 bases stayed unmatched. The DNA of the CDR3 is TGTGCCACCGAAGGACTAGCGGGAACAGATACGCAGTATTTT. It translates to CATEGLAGTDTQYF.

Details on this clone: This same CDR3 is encoded by further DNA sequences in the sample. The V and J genes are TRBV14 and TRBJ2-6, with 10 bases matching TRBD1. The CDR3 is 16 residues long. The germline V gene has CDR1 SGHDN and CDR2 FVKESK. The V and J ends lost 4 bases and 4 bases, in that order; junction bases with no gene match: 4. The CDR3 sequence: CASSRTGGSGANVLTF. The CDR3 DNA reads TGTGCCAGCAGCCGGACAGGGGGGTCAGGGGCCAACGTCCTGACTTTC.

The V call is TRBV19, the J call TRBJ1-5; D gene ambiguous. Trimming shortened V by 4 bases and J by 4 bases, and 11 bases separated the two germline ends. CDR1 is LNHDA, CDR2 SQIVND, per germline (reference sequence). CDR3 length: 14 amino acids. The CDR3 is CASSSQVTNQPQHF. As DNA, the CDR3 is TGTGCCAGTAGTAGCCAGGTCACTAATCAGCCCCAGCATTTT.

The V call is TRBV5-1, the J call TRBJ2-1; possibly TRBD2 for D (7 bases). Per the germline V gene, CDR1 is SGHRS and CDR2 is YFSETQ. The CDR3 has 15 residues. V was trimmed by 4 bases and J by 4 bases, leaving 15 bases between them. The CDR3 loop reads CASSVPGGPYNEQFF. The DNA for the CDR3 is TGCGCCAGCAGCGTCCCCGGGGGGCCATACAATGAGCAGTTCTTC.

This rearrangement joins TRBV25-1 to TRBJ2-2; D may be TRBD1 (5 bases). From germline, CDR1 is MGHDK and CDR2 SYGVNS. This CDR3 has 13 amino acids. The CDR3 loop reads CAIQTDNTGELFF. CDR3 nucleotides: TGTGCGATCCAGACAGACAACACCGGGGAGCTGTTTTTT.

CDR3 sequence (DNA): TGCGCCAGCAGCCAACCGGGGGGGGGTTACTATGGCTACACCTTC. It specifies CASSQPGGGYYGYTF. The rearrangement links TRBV4-1 to TRBJ1-2, with D maybe TRBD1 (5 bases). Trimming stripped 2 bases from V and 3 bases from J, with 13 bases between. Germline V CDR1 and CDR2: MGHRA, YSYEKL. The CDR3 runs to 15 residues.

The genes are TRBV4-1 and TRBJ1-5; 12 bases fit TRBD1. CDR3 size: 17 residues. Per the germline V gene, CDR1 is MGHRA and CDR2 is YSYEKL. J was trimmed by 5 bases and V by 0 bases; bases with no gene match: 5. The DNA of the CDR3 is TGCGCCAGCAGCCAAGATTACGGGACAGGGGGCGATCAGCCCCAGCATTTT. Encoded protein: CASSQDYGTGGDQPQHF.

V gene TRBV27 combines with J gene TRBJ1-6; TRBD1 might be the D (5 bases). The CDR3 covers 15 residues. The germline CDR1 and CDR2 sequences are MNHEY and SMNVEV (reference sequence). The ends were cut back, 5 bases at V and 4 bases at J, with 12 bases in the middle. In DNA form, the CDR3 reads TGTGCCAGCAGTCGGACCGGGGGGTATAATTCACCCCTCCACTTT. This encodes CASSRTGGYNSPLHF.

The chain's CDR3 is CASRQNGGNTEAFF. The CDR3 DNA reads as TGTGCCAGTAGGCAGAATGGCGGCAACACTGAAGCTTTCTTT. This chain connects TRBV19 to TRBJ1-1, with D unresolved. The CDR3 is made up of 14 amino acids. Looked up from germline, CDR1 is LNHDA and CDR2 is SQIVND (reference sequence). V was cut by 6 bases and J by 2 bases, with 13 bases left in between.

This chain connects TRBV7-8 to TRBJ2-5, with a tentative D call TRBD2 (6 bases). Germline CDR1 and CDR2: SGHVS and FQNEAQ. This CDR3 is 11 amino acids long. V shed 5 bases and J shed 14 bases, with 15 bases lying between them. As DNA, the CDR3 is TGTGCCAGCAGCCCTCAGGCGGGGAGTTACTTC. This codes for CASSPQAGSYF. Looking up the rest from reference TRBV7-8 and TRBJ2-5 gives the full variable domain: GAGVSQSPRYKVAKRGQDVALRCDPISGHVSLFWYQQALGQGPEFLTYFQNEAQLDKSGLPSDRFFAERPEGSVSTLKIQRTQQEDSAVYLCASSPQAGSYFGPGTRLLVL.

This clone was counted between two and nine times. The chain carries TRBV5-4 and TRBJ2-2; TRBD2 agrees at 13 bases. The CDR3 is 18 residues long. CDR1 SGHNT and CDR2 YYREEE come from the germline V gene (reference sequence). V lost 4 bases and J lost 4; bases outside the gene matches: 10. The CDR3 reads CASSLNGLAGVGTGELFF. The CDR3 DNA follows: TGTGCCAGCAGCCTGAACGGACTAGCGGGGGTAGGCACCGGGGAGCTGTTTTTT.

The CDR3 spells CASSSGQADSGNTIYF. The CDR3 region has the DNA TGTGCCAGCAGTTCGGGACAGGCTGACTCTGGAAACACCATATATTTT. This rearrangement joins TRBV28 to TRBJ1-3; 8 positions match TRBD1. V lost 4 bases, J lost 0 bases, and 5 bases stayed unmatched. CDR1 is MDHEN and CDR2 is SYDVKM in the germline V gene. The CDR3 length is 16 residues.

The CDR3 region is CASSRGDSYEQYF. CDR3 coding DNA: TGCGCCAGCAGCAGAGGGGACAGCTACGAGCAGTACTTC. This sequence joins TRBV5-1 and TRBJ2-7; 7 bases are a match to TRBD1. Germline CDR1 and CDR2: SGHRS and YFSETQ. The CDR3 contains 13 residues. The J segment lost 3 bases and the V segment lost 4 bases, leaving 4 bases of the junction unmatched.

This chain links TRBV19 with TRBJ1-5; no definite D call. Germline values: CDR1 LNHDA, CDR2 SQIVND (reference sequence). This CDR3 contains 15 residues. V lost 2 bases and J 9 bases, leaving 17 bases between the germline ends. The CDR3 nucleotides read TGTGCCAGTAGTATATTAGACGGGATGGAGGCGCCCCAGCATTTT. Its protein is CASSILDGMEAPQHF.

The chain recombines TRBV2 with TRBJ2-7, with D possibly matching TRBD1 (6 bases). V lost 3 bases and J 0 bases, leaving 12 bases between the germline ends. The length of the CDR3 is 15 residues. Germline CDR1 is SNHLY and CDR2 is FYNNEI. The CDR3 DNA reads as TGTGCCAGCAGTGACTCAGGGGCCCACTCCTACGAGCAGTACTTC. This codes for CASSDSGAHSYEQYF. The full variable domain, its missing parts supplied by reference TRBV2 and TRBJ2-7, is EPEVTQTPSHQVTQMGQEVILRCVPISNHLYFYWYRQILGQKVEFLVSFYNNEISEKSEIFDDQFSVERPDGSNFTLKIRSTKLEDSAMYFCASSDSGAHSYEQYFGPGTRLTVT.

J is TRBJ1-2 and V is TRBV6-1; D ambiguous. V was pared by 2 bases and J by 7 bases, with 20 bases between. The CDR3 totals 16 residues. Per germline, CDR1 MNHNS and CDR2 SASEGT. CDR3 sequence (DNA): TGTGCCAGCAGTGAATTATTGGGCGGGCTGGGAGGTGGCTACACCTTC. It specifies CASSELLGGLGGGYTF.